This T cell receptor (beta chain) was documented in a study of OX40 agonist ivuxolimab in advanced cancers. V was shortened by 6 bases and J by 5 bases, with 16 bases between the two germline ends. Germline CDR1 reads MNHEY; CDR2 reads SMNVEV (reference sequence). The CDR3 contains 15 residues. Sequencing used immunoSEQ multiplex PCR; TCRdb keeps in-frame clones, though not all of them. The table has tens of thousands of clones, around nine tenths seen once. This clonotype was sampled from an adult with an advanced solid tumor such as melanoma, head and neck, liver or kidney cancer. Here the sequenced sample was CD4+ or CD8+ T cells sorted from blood, taken in a trial of the OX40 agonist ivuxolimab. V gene TRBV27 combines with J gene TRBJ2-2; D is uncertain. CDR3 residues: CASRHRRITTGELFF. The CDR3 region has the DNA TGTGCCAGCAGGCACCGACGGATCACTACCGGGGAGCTGTTTTTT.